This entry is about one T cell receptor (beta chain). Its antigen is as yet unknown. The sample belongs to a study of T-cell memory formation after mild COVID-19. Findings and caveats of the study: The study detected some responding clones in pre-infection memory, suggesting cross-reactive memory joined.

A 5'RACE reaction primed in the constant segment made cDNA libraries of TCR alpha and TCR beta, and these carried sample barcodes and UMIs. From the 5' RACE reads, TCRdb called clonotypes with MiXCR, one entry per CDR3 protein. The table shows 120,000 to 150,000 distinct CDR3 sequences, with 15% to 20% occurring only once. This CDR3 is 18 amino acids long. Trimming pared 3 bases from V and 0 bases from J, leaving 19 bases between. Germline V gives CDR1 SGHDT, CDR2 YYEEEE. This clonotype was obtained from an adult woman who had mild COVID-19 (a few samples of this study predate the infection). Cell type and time point are not known. This chain connects TRBV5-6 to TRBJ2-1, with D possibly called TRBD1 or TRBD2 (7 bases each). Input material: PBMCs or a T cell subset sorted from them (not recorded which). CDR3 sequence reads: CASSSLTSRGSSYNEQFF. CDR3 bases: TGTGCCAGCAGCTCTCTGACTAGCAGGGGGAGCTCCTACAATGAGCAGTTCTTC.